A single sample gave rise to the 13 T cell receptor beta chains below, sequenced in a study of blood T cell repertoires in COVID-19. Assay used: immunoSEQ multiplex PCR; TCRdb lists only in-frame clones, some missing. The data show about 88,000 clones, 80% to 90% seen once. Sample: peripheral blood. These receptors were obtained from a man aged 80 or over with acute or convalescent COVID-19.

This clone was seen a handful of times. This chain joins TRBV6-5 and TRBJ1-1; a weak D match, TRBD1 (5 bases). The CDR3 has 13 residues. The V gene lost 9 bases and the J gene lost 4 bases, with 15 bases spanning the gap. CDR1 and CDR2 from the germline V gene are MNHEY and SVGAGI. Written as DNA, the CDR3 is TGTGCCAGTAGGAGGGCAGGGATCACTGAAGCTTTCTTT. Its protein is CASRRAGITEAFF.

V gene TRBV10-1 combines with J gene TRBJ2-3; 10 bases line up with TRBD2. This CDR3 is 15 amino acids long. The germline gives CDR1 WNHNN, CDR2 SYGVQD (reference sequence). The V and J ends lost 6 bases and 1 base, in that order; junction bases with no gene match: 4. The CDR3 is CASRSTSGGTDTQYF. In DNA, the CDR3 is TGCGCCAGCAGGAGTACTAGCGGGGGCACAGATACGCAGTATTTT.

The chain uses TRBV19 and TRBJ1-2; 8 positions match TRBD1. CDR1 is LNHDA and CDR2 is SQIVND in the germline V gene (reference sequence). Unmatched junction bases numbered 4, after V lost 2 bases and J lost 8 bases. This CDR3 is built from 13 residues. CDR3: CASSIPGGTGYTF. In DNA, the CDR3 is TGTGCCAGTAGTATACCAGGGGGCACAGGCTACACCTTC. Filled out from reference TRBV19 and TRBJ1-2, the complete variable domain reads DGGITQSPKYLFRKEGQNVTLSCEQNLNHDAMYWYRQDPGQGLRLIYYSQIVNDFQKGDIAEGYSVSREKKESFPLTVTSAQKNPTAFYLCASSIPGGTGYTFGSGTRLTVV.

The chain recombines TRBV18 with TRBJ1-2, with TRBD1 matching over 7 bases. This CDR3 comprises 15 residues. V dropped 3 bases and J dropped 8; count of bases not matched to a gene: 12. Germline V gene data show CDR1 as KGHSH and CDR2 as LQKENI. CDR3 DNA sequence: TGTGCCAGCTCACCGCCCGGGACAGTTTCTGGGGGCTACACCTTC. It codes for CASSPPGTVSGGYTF.

In nucleotides, the CDR3 is TGTGCCAGCAGCCCGTCGATGGGACAGGGGGCGAATTCACCCCTCCACTTT. Its translation: CASSPSMGQGANSPLHF. The chain is built from TRBV5-4 and TRBJ1-6, with TRBD1 matching 12 bases. The trim removed 4 bases at V and 7 bases at J, leaving 9 bases unmatched. The CDR3 runs 17 residues. The germline V gene encodes CDR1 SGHNT and CDR2 YYREEE (reference sequence).

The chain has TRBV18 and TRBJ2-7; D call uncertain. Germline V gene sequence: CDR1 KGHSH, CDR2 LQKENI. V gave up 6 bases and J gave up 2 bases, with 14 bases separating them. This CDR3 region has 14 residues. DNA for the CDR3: TGTGCCAGCTCCCCTAGTTCCACCACCTACGAGCAGTACTTC. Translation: CASSPSSTTYEQYF.

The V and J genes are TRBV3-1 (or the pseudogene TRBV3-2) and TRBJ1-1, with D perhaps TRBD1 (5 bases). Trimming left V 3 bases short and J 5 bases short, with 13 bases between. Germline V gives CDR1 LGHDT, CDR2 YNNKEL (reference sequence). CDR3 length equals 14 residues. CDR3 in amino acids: CASSQAGVVTEAFF. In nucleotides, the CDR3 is TGTGCCAGCAGCCAGGCGGGGGTGGTTACTGAAGCTTTCTTT.

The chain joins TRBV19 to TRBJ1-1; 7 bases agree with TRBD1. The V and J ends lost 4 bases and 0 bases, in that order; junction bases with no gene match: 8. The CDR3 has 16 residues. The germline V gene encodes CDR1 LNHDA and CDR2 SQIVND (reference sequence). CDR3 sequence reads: CASSTSGGRVNTEAFF. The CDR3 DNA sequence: TGTGCCAGTAGTACATCAGGGGGTAGGGTGAACACTGAAGCTTTCTTT.

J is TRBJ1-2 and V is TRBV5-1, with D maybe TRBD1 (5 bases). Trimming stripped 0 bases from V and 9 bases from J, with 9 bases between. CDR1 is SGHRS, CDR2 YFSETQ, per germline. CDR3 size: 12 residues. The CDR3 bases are TGCGCCAGCAGCTTGGTCAGGGAACGCTACACCTTC. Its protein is CASSLVRERYTF.

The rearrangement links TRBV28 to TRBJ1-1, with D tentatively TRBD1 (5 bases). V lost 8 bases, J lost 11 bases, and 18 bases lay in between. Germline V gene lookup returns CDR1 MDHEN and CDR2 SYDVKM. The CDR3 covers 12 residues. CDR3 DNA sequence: TGTGCCAGCGTTGGGTCGGCGGGGACGGCTTTCTTT. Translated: CASVGSAGTAFF.

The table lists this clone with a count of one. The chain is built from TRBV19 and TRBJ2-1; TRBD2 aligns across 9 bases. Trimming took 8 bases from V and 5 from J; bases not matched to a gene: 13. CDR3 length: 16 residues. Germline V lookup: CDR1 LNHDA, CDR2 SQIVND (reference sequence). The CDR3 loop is CASLPRERGADNEQFF. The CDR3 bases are TGTGCCAGTCTCCCCCGTGAGCGGGGGGCGGACAATGAGCAGTTCTTC.

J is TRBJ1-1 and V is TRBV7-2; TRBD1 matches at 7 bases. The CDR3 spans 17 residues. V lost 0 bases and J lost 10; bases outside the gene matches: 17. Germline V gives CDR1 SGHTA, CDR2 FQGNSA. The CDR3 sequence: CASSLAKDRSPGLVAFF. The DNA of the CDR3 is TGTGCCAGCAGCTTAGCTAAGGACAGGTCACCCGGCTTGGTAGCTTTCTTT. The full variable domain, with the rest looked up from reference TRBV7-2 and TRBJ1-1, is GAGVSQSPSNKVTEKGKDVELRCDPISGHTALYWYRQSLGQGLEFLIYFQGNSAPDKSGLPSDRFSAERTGGSVSTLTIQRTQQEDSAVYLCASSLAKDRSPGLVAFFGQGTRLTVV.

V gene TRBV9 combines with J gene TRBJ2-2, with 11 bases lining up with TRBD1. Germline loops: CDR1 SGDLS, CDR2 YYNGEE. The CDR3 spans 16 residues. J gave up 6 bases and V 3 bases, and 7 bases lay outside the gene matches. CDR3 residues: CASSDRTGGASGELFF. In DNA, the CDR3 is TGTGCCAGCAGCGACCGGACAGGGGGCGCGTCCGGGGAGCTGTTTTTT.